This T cell receptor (beta chain) is drawn from a study of blood T cell repertoires in COVID-19. Overall study context: The United States, Italy and Spain provided the acute and convalescent COVID-19 samples. T cells, B-cell-depleted T cells, or PBMCs provided the cDNA or gDNA that served as material.

As handled by the study authors: Amplification of reference gene primers was used by the study to estimate nucleated cell counts. Produced via immunoSEQ multiplex PCR; TCRdb's table is partial and in-frame only. The V and J calls and clone size are taken from that table; D and trimming were inferred from the DNA. This sample has approximately 200,000 clones, with under 90% found just once. V was trimmed by 4 bases and J by 3 bases, leaving 10 bases between them. The CDR3 consists of 13 residues. Germline values: CDR1 SNHLY, CDR2 FYNNEI. The TCR was taken from a woman between 55 and 75 years old who had recovered from COVID-19. Sequenced material: peripheral blood. V usage is TRBV2 and J usage is TRBJ2-7; D unclear. CDR3 coding DNA: TGTGCCAGCAGTGGGCCTAGAAACTACGAGCAGTACTTC. It specifies CASSGPRNYEQYF.